The 24 T cell receptor beta chains below were found in one sample sequenced in a study of Ad26.COV2.S vaccination and SARS-CoV-2 variants. TCRdb's copy holds only in-frame clones and misses some; the assay was immunoSEQ multiplex PCR. The repertoire holds around 320,000 clones, with around 81% as singletons. Treatment defined: approximately 18 received Ad26.COV2.S at low or high dose, single or two shots; roughly five received placebo; per-sample allocation not given. Specimens were obtained on day 63 following the first vaccine or placebo injection. The input for sequencing was peripheral blood, taken in a trial of Ad26.COV2.S vaccine versus placebo. The receptors derive from a person aged 18 to 59 who received the Ad26.COV2.S COVID-19 vaccine or a placebo.

V and J are TRBV28 and TRBJ2-7; 8 bases match TRBD2. V trimming: 2 bases; J trimming: 4 bases; junction bases outside the gene matches: 10. The CDR3 is 16 amino acids. Germline V gives CDR1 MDHEN, CDR2 SYDVKM. For the CDR3, the DNA is TGTGCCAGCAGTTTAGAGGCTTTAGCGGGGCGATACGAGCAGTACTTC. This gives the protein CASSLEALAGRYEQYF.

The rearrangement joins TRBV6-4 to TRBJ2-2; the D gene is possibly TRBD1 (6 bases). CDR1 and CDR2 (germline): MRHNA, SNTAGT. The CDR3 has 14 amino acids. V lost 6 bases and J 1 base, leaving 9 bases between the germline ends. The CDR3 region has the DNA TGTGCCAGCAGCCGGGACAAGAACACCGGGGAGCTGTTTTTT. This codes for CASSRDKNTGELFF.

V is TRBV28 and J is TRBJ2-7; 11 bases are shared with TRBD2. The junction had 11 bases not matched to a gene; V was cut back by 2 bases and J by 2 bases. Germline CDR1 is MDHEN and CDR2 is SYDVKM. This CDR3 is built from 18 residues. The CDR3 bases are TGTGCCAGCAGTTTAGGGATACCTAGGACTAGCGGGCCCTACGAGCAGTACTTC. It codes for CASSLGIPRTSGPYEQYF.

Comment on this clone: In the same sample, other DNA sequences code for this CDR3. The rearrangement links TRBV20-1 to TRBJ2-7, with D tentatively TRBD2 (8 bases). This CDR3 has 13 amino acids. CDR1 and CDR2 (germline): DFQATT, SNEGSKA (reference sequence). Deletions cut 3 bases from V and 5 bases from J, with 14 bases between. The CDR3 sequence: CSASSGGGNEQYF. The CDR3 DNA is TGCAGTGCTAGTTCGGGAGGGGGCAACGAGCAGTACTTC.

As DNA, the CDR3 is TGTGCCAGCAGTTCCAGGACAGGGTCTCTTCCAGATACGCAGTATTTT. It yields the protein CASSSRTGSLPDTQYF. The chain recombines TRBV6-5 with TRBJ2-3; 8 bases are a match to TRBD1. Germline CDR1 MNHEY, CDR2 SVGAGI. The CDR3 extends over 16 amino acids. The ends lost 4 bases at V and 4 bases at J; junction bases unmatched: 10.

The V and J genes are TRBV9 and TRBJ1-2, with 8 bases lining up with TRBD1. Unmatched junction bases numbered 8, after V lost 3 bases and J lost 4 bases. Germline loops: CDR1 SGDLS, CDR2 YYNGEE. The CDR3 is 15 amino acids. The CDR3 sequence: CASSGTWTGFYGYTF. For the CDR3, the DNA is TGTGCCAGCAGCGGGACCTGGACAGGGTTCTATGGCTACACCTTC.

The gene calls are TRBV5-1 and TRBJ2-5; 8 positions match TRBD2. V dropped 7 bases and J dropped 2; count of bases not matched to a gene: 16. The CDR3 is 17 amino acids. Germline V gene data show CDR1 as SGHRS and CDR2 as YFSETQ. The CDR3 DNA sequence: TGCGCCAGCGGAAATCGGGCGGGGGGCTTACAGCAAGAGACCCAGTACTTC. Translating gives CASGNRAGGLQQETQYF.

The rearrangement uses TRBV19 and TRBJ1-1; 9 nucleotides align to TRBD1. J was trimmed by 4 bases and V by 4 bases; bases with no gene match: 7. The CDR3 covers 15 residues. Germline loops: CDR1 LNHDA, CDR2 SQIVND (reference sequence). Written as DNA, the CDR3 is TGTGCCAGTAGTACCTACAGGGGGCAGGGCACTGAAGCTTTCTTT. Translation gives CASSTYRGQGTEAFF.

The chain employs TRBV6-5 and TRBJ2-2; D unclear. Deletions cut 7 bases from V and 7 bases from J, with 16 bases between. CDR1 is MNHEY and CDR2 is SVGAGI in the germline V gene. The CDR3 loop spans 14 amino acids. The CDR3 here is CASIRAARDGELFF. The CDR3 DNA reads TGTGCCAGCATCCGGGCGGCACGAGACGGGGAGCTGTTTTTT.

The count of this clone is one. This chain joins TRBV28 and TRBJ1-1; 7 bases fit TRBD1. Germline-derived CDR1 and CDR2 are MDHEN and SYDVKM. Trimming removed 5 bases from V and 1 base from J; junction bases left unmatched: 7. The CDR3 runs to 15 residues. CDR3 residues: CASSPWTGSNTEAFF. CDR3 in DNA: TGTGCCAGCAGTCCGTGGACAGGTTCGAACACTGAAGCTTTCTTT.

J is TRBJ2-2 and V is TRBV24-1; D remains unclear. The V gene's germline CDR1 is KGHDR and CDR2 SFDVKD. V shed 3 bases and J shed 5 bases, with 9 bases lying between them. The CDR3 extends over 14 amino acids. Written as DNA, the CDR3 is TGTGCCACCAGTGATCATGGAAATACCGGGGAGCTGTTTTTT. This codes for CATSDHGNTGELFF.

This chain links TRBV18 with TRBJ2-2; D uncertain. V was clipped by 3 bases and J by 5 bases, with 16 bases between them. The length of the CDR3 is 16 residues. CDR1 and CDR2 (germline): KGHSH, LQKENI. CDR3 region: CASSPGQKTRTGELFF. In DNA, the CDR3 is TGTGCCAGCTCACCCGGTCAGAAGACCAGAACCGGGGAGCTGTTTTTT. The variable domain in full, completed from reference TRBV18 and TRBJ2-2, reads NAGVMQNPRHLVRRRGQEARLRCSPMKGHSHVYWYRQLPEEGLKFMVYLQKENIIDESGMPKERFSAEFPKEGPSILRIQQVVRGDSAAYFCASSPGQKTRTGELFFGEGSRLTVL.

The V call is TRBV18, the J call TRBJ1-2, with TRBD1 matching over 8 bases. CDR3 length: 16 amino acids. V shed 0 bases and J 6 bases; nucleotides not matched to a gene: 9. Germline V CDR1 and CDR2: KGHSH, LQKENI. CDR3 coding DNA: TGTGCCAGCTCACCACCTGACAGGGGAGCCCTCCATGGCTACACCTTC. This gives the protein CASSPPDRGALHGYTF.

The chain is built from TRBV5-1 and TRBJ1-2; D remains ambiguous. V was pared by 0 bases and J by 1 base, with 10 bases between. Germline CDR1 SGHRS, CDR2 YFSETQ. This CDR3 is 15 amino acids long. This CDR3 is CASSLGSAFNYGYTF. In DNA, the CDR3 is TGCGCCAGCAGCTTGGGATCAGCTTTTAACTATGGCTACACCTTC. Supplemented by reference TRBV5-1 and TRBJ1-2, the full variable domain reads KAGVTQTPRYLIKTRGQQVTLSCSPISGHRSVSWYQQTPGQGLQFLFEYFSETQRNKGNFPGRFSGRQFSNSRSEMNVSTLELGDSALYLCASSLGSAFNYGYTFGSGTRLTVV.

The rearrangement joins TRBV5-4 to TRBJ1-1; 11 bases match TRBD1. The V segment lost 4 bases and the J segment 1 base; nucleotides outside the gene matches: 6. CDR1 is SGHNT, CDR2 YYREEE, per germline (reference sequence). The CDR3 has 16 amino acids. The CDR3 DNA follows: TGTGCCAGCAGCCGGACAGGGGGCGATTGGAACACTGAAGCTTTCTTT. Translation: CASSRTGGDWNTEAFF. Full variable domain (remainder filled in from reference TRBV5-4 and TRBJ1-1): ETGVTQSPTHLIKTRGQQVTLRCSSQSGHNTVSWYQQALGQGPQFIFQYYREEENGRGNFPPRFSGLQFPNYSSELNVNALELDDSALYLCASSRTGGDWNTEAFFGQGTRLTVV.

The genes are TRBV2 and TRBJ2-5; D call uncertain. The V gene's germline CDR1 is SNHLY and CDR2 FYNNEI. This CDR3 is 13 amino acids long. The V end was cut by 7 bases, the J end by 5 bases, with 14 bases between. CDR3 nucleotides: TGTGCCAGCACGCGGCCCGGTCAGGAGACCCAGTACTTC. Translation gives CASTRPGQETQYF.

The chain combines TRBV5-1 with TRBJ1-1, with D possibly being TRBD1 (5 bases). This CDR3 has 15 residues. The ends were cut back, 2 bases at V and 4 bases at J, with 15 bases in the middle. CDR1 and CDR2 from the germline V gene are SGHRS and YFSETQ. The CDR3 bases are TGCGCCAGCAGCTTACACCCCCAGGGAAGCACTGAAGCTTTCTTT. It specifies CASSLHPQGSTEAFF.

This clone was picked up a small number of times. V and J are TRBV7-9 and TRBJ2-7; perhaps TRBD2 as D (6 bases). Trimming removed 5 bases from V and 2 bases from J, with 13 bases in between. The germline V gene encodes CDR1 SEHNR and CDR2 FQNEAQ (reference sequence). This CDR3 is built from 14 residues. CDR3 residues: CASSPIGGPYEQYF. In nucleotides, the CDR3 is TGTGCCAGCAGCCCGATCGGGGGACCCTACGAGCAGTACTTC.

The V call is TRBV18, the J call TRBJ1-2; D gene ambiguous. The CDR3 extends over 11 amino acids. Germline assignment: CDR1 KGHSH and CDR2 LQKENI. V gave up 3 bases and J gave up 8 bases, with 7 bases separating them. CDR3 sequence: CASSPSWGYTF. DNA of the CDR3: TGTGCCAGCTCACCTTCTTGGGGCTACACCTTC.

As DNA, the CDR3 is TGTGCCAGCAGCTCCCACGCCGGAGAGCAGTACTTC. The encoded protein is CASSSHAGEQYF. The J gene is TRBJ2-7, the V gene TRBV11-2; D remains unclear. The CDR3 is 12 amino acids. The V gene lost 4 bases and the J gene lost 7 bases, with 11 bases spanning the gap. Germline V gene lookup returns CDR1 SGHAT and CDR2 FQNNGV. The entire variable domain, with the rest obtained from reference TRBV11-2 and TRBJ2-7, is as follows: EAGVAQSPRYKIIEKRQSVAFWCNPISGHATLYWYQQILGQGPKLLIQFQNNGVVDDSQLPKDRFSAERLKGVDSTLKIQPAKLEDSAVYLCASSSHAGEQYFGPGTRLTVT.

J is TRBJ2-7 and V is TRBV4-2; 8 positions agree with TRBD1. The CDR3 length is 19 residues. J gave up 0 bases and V 4 bases, and 17 bases lay outside the gene matches. CDR1 LGHNA and CDR2 YNFKEQ come from the germline V gene. The CDR3 reads CASSRLAQGAPGTSYEQYF. As DNA, the CDR3 is TGTGCCAGCAGCCGGCTAGCGCAGGGGGCCCCGGGGACCTCCTACGAGCAGTACTTC.

The chain has TRBV30 and TRBJ2-3; D gene ambiguous. The V gene lost 1 base and the J gene lost 2 bases, with 10 bases spanning the gap. Germline values: CDR1 GTSNPN, CDR2 SVGIG (reference sequence). The CDR3 runs 14 residues. The CDR3: CAWSAFDPTDTQYF. CDR3 coding DNA: TGTGCCTGGAGTGCGTTCGACCCCACAGATACGCAGTATTTT.

This clone has just one count. CDR3: CASSRTTGFPTYEQYF. Written as DNA, the CDR3 is TGTGCCAGCAGTCGAACTACAGGGTTCCCAACCTACGAGCAGTACTTC. V and J are TRBV3-1 (or the pseudogene TRBV3-2) and TRBJ2-7; tentative D call: TRBD1 (6 bases). The CDR3 runs 16 residues. Germline loops: CDR1 LGHDT, CDR2 YNNKEL (reference sequence). The ends were cut back, 6 bases at V and 2 bases at J, with 20 bases in the middle.

The gene calls are TRBV5-1 and TRBJ2-7; 10 bases agree with TRBD2. The V gene end was trimmed by 0 bases and the J gene end by 3 bases; junction bases not matched to a gene: 9. This CDR3 is built from 17 residues. Germline values: CDR1 SGHRS, CDR2 YFSETQ. CDR3 nucleotides: TGCGCCAGCAGCTTGGCTCTAACTAGCGGGGCCATCTACGAGCAGTACTTC. This gives the protein CASSLALTSGAIYEQYF.